These 2 T cell receptor beta chains originate from one sample sequenced in a study of blood T cell repertoires in COVID-19. Repertoires were generated with immunoSEQ multiplex PCR, while TCRdb's copy carries only in-frame clones and drops some. The sample has hundreds of thousands of clones, around 89% seen once. The sequenced sample was peripheral blood. Every receptor here comes from a woman aged 55-69 years with acute or convalescent COVID-19.

The V gene is TRBV28, the J gene TRBJ2-5; the match to TRBD1 covers 10 bases. The junction had 2 bases not matched to a gene; V was cut back by 3 bases and J by 1 base. CDR1 MDHEN and CDR2 SYDVKM come from the germline V gene. This CDR3 region has 15 residues. The CDR3 nucleotides read TGTGCCAGCAGTTTGAGGACAGGGGGCCAAGAGACCCAGTACTTC. It specifies CASSLRTGGQETQYF.

The chain links TRBV14 to TRBJ2-1; the match to TRBD2 covers 12 bases. The CDR3 has 19 amino acids. The germline V gene encodes CDR1 SGHDN and CDR2 FVKESK. V lost 5 bases to trimming and J lost 0 bases; unmatched junction nucleotides: 11. The CDR3 protein is CASSYGVLAGGSSYNEQFF. The CDR3 nucleotides read TGTGCCAGCAGCTATGGGGTGCTAGCGGGGGGGAGCTCCTACAATGAGCAGTTCTTC.